Listed here is a single TCR beta chain. As yet, its antigen is unknown. Germline assignment: CDR1 LGHNA and CDR2 YNFKEQ. The V and J ends lost 0 bases and 8 bases, in that order; junction bases with no gene match: 16. The CDR3 runs to 19 residues. This sample is part of a study of blood T cells in healthy people across ages. A second PCR of 7 to 11 cycles used a sample-barcoded 5' primer and a J-beta primer mix. TCRdb reprocessed the 5' RACE reads with MiXCR, giving one entry per CDR3 protein. Found here are around 1.5 million distinct CDR3 sequences, roughly 59% of them singletons; the top ten hold over 5%. Study conclusions and caveats: A greater number of naive CD4+ cells and higher diversity distinguished long-lived donors from aged donors.

This TCR came from a man between 18 and 35 years old in good health. The specimen was blood. The chain employs TRBV4-2 and TRBJ2-1; 10 bases agree with TRBD2. The CDR3 is CASSQDVVPAGGPMDEQFF. The CDR3 bases are TGTGCCAGCAGCCAAGACGTTGTGCCAGCGGGGGGGCCTATGGATGAGCAGTTCTTC.